These 6 T cell receptor beta chains share one sample of origin, sequenced in a study of Ad26.COV2.S vaccination and SARS-CoV-2 variants. Data came from immunoSEQ multiplex PCR; TCRdb stores just in-frame clones and leaves some out. Counted here are fewer than 500,000 clones, about 91% occurring once; the ten biggest clones make up over 2.5%. As to treatment: over 15 received Ad26.COV2.S at low or high dose, single or two shots; five or six received placebo; per-sample allocation not given. After the first vaccine or placebo injection, samples were drawn on day 63. Sequencing used peripheral blood, obtained in a trial of Ad26.COV2.S vaccine versus placebo. The receptors derive from a person aged 18-65 years who received the Ad26.COV2.S COVID-19 vaccine or a placebo.

The count of this clone is one. The chain has TRBV28 and TRBJ1-4; D not resolved. V shed 5 bases and J shed 10 bases, with 14 bases lying between them. CDR1 MDHEN and CDR2 SYDVKM come from the germline V gene. CDR3 size: 13 residues. This CDR3 reads CASSPRAWGKLFF. Written as DNA, the CDR3 is TGTGCCAGCAGTCCCCGGGCCTGGGGAAAACTGTTTTTT.

The rearrangement uses TRBV7-2 and TRBJ2-7; 7 nucleotides agree with TRBD1. This CDR3 is 15 amino acids long. CDR1 SGHTA and CDR2 FQGNSA come from the germline V gene. V shed 2 bases, J shed 0 bases, and the junction held 4 bases outside the gene matches. CDR3 residues: CASSLKAGGSYEQYV. The CDR3 DNA sequence: TGTGCCAGCAGCTTAAAGGCAGGGGGCTCCTACGAGCAGTACGTC.

This clone was observed a handful of times. The CDR3 loop reads CASSPGTGRGNTIYF. The CDR3, as DNA: TGCGCCAGCAGCCCGGGGACAGGGAGAGGAAACACCATATATTTT. This chain connects TRBV4-3 to TRBJ1-3, with 9 bases identical to TRBD1. The junction had 5 bases not matched to a gene; V was cut back by 4 bases and J by 4 bases. The V gene's germline CDR1 is LGHNA and CDR2 YSLEER. The CDR3 runs 15 residues.

This clone turned up a few times. This sequence joins TRBV7-9 and TRBJ2-5; tentatively, D is TRBD1 (6 bases). V was clipped by 6 bases and J by 1 base, with 6 bases between them. Germline assignment: CDR1 SEHNR and CDR2 FQNEAQ (reference sequence). CDR3 length: 12 residues. The CDR3 loop is CASRQGQETQYF. The CDR3 DNA reads as TGTGCCAGCAGACAGGGCCAAGAGACCCAGTACTTC.

The rearrangement joins TRBV9 to TRBJ2-2; 7 nucleotides match TRBD2. Trimming took 1 base from V and 3 from J; bases not matched to a gene: 6. The CDR3 sequence is 16 residues long. Germline-derived CDR1 and CDR2 are SGDLS and YYNGEE. CDR3 amino acids: CASSVNAGEYTGELFF. The CDR3 DNA sequence: TGTGCCAGCAGCGTAAATGCGGGAGAGTACACCGGGGAGCTGTTTTTT.

The CDR3 protein is CASSQGLSLSYEQYV. For the CDR3, the DNA is TGTGCCAGCAGCCAAGGGTTAAGCCTCTCCTACGAGCAGTACGTC. The chain is built from TRBV4-2 and TRBJ2-7; D remains ambiguous. V was pared by 1 base and J by 0 bases, with 10 bases between. The CDR3 is 15 amino acids. Germline-derived CDR1 and CDR2 are LGHNA and YNFKEQ.